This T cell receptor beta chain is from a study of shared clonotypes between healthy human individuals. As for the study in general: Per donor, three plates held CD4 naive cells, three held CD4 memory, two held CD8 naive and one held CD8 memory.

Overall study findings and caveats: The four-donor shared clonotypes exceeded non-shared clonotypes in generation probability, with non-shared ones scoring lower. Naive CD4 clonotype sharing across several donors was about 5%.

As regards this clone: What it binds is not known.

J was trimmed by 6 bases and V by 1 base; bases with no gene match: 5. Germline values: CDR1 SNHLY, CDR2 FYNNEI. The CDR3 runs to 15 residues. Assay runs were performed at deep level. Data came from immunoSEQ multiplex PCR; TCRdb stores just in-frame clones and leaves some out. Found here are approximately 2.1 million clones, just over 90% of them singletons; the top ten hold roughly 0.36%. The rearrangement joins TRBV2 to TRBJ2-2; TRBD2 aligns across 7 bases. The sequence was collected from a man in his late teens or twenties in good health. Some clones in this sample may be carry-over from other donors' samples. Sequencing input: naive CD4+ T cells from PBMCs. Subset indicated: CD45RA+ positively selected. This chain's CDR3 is CASSEEGTISGELFF. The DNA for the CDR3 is TGTGCCAGCAGTGAAGAAGGGACTATCTCCGGGGAGCTGTTTTTT.